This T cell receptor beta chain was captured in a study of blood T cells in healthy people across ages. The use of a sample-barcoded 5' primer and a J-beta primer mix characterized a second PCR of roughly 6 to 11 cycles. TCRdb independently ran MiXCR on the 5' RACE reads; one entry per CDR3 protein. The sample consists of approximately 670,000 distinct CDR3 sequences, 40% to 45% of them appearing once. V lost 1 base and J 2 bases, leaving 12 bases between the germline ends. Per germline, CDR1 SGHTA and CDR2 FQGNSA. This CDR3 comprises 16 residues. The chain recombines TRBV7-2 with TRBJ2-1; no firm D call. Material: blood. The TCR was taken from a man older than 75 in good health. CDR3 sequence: CASSLDSLSPYNEQFF. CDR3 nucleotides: TGTGCCAGCAGCTTAGATTCACTTAGCCCCTACAATGAGCAGTTCTTC.